The rows below give T cell receptor beta chains drawn from one sample of a study of T cells after yellow fever vaccination. TCRdb re-derived calls from the 5' RACE reads in MiXCR, one entry per CDR3 protein. The sample yields under 200,000 distinct CDR3 sequences, 6% to 7.5% seen once. This specimen consisted of CD4+ T cells sorted from PBMCs, obtained roughly 5 days after the first yellow fever vaccination. Receptors were obtained from a man aged 18 to 35 who received the YFV17D yellow fever vaccine. Each CDR3 is given with its conserved first and last residue. A D gene is named only where the DNA matches it firmly. Size is stated for part of the rows, as once, few or many counts, or as a class when the clone is expanded.

size	V	J	D	CDR3	DNA
many	TRBV12-5	TRBJ2-1	.	CASGLVPGEQFF	TGTGCTAGTGGTTTGGTACCTGGGGAGCAGTTCTTC
.	TRBV2	TRBJ2-7	.	CAWPREDHSYEQYF	TGTGCCTGGCCACGTGAGGACCACTCCTACGAGCAGTACTTC
.	TRBV6-5	TRBJ2-3	.	CASSTGTSTDTQYF	TGTGCCAGCTCAACAGGCACAAGCACAGATACGCAGTATTTT
many	TRBV7-2	TRBJ1-1	.	CASSLSTGRTEAFF	TGTGCCAGCAGCTTAAGTACGGGGCGGACTGAAGCTTTCTTT
many	TRBV12-3/TRBV12-4	TRBJ2-2	.	CASSFWGPQNTGELFF	TGTGCCAGCAGTTTCTGGGGGCCCCAGAACACCGGGGAGCTGTTTTTT
many	TRBV14	TRBJ2-5	.	CASSGLGETQYF	TGTGCCAGCAGTGGACTGGGAGAGACCCAGTACTTC
.	TRBV7-8	TRBJ1-5	.	CASSLTGTRQHQHF	TGTGCCAGCAGCCTTACAGGTACAAGACAGCACCAGCATTTT
many	TRBV20-1	TRBJ1-4	.	CSASPSGREGEKLFF	TGCAGTGCCAGCCCCTCGGGCAGGGAAGGGGAAAAACTGTTTTTT
.	TRBV27	TRBJ2-5	.	CASSSPRNSQETQYF	TGTGCCAGCAGTTCCCCCCGGAACAGTCAAGAGACCCAGTACTTC
many	TRBV4-2	TRBJ2-1	TRBD1	CASSQVGQGHNEQFF	TGTGCCAGCAGCCAAGTGGGACAGGGACACAATGAGCAGTTCTTC
.	TRBV23-1	TRBJ1-5	.	CASSQSGFGQCTQPQHF	TGCGCCAGCAGTCAATCGGGGTTCGGGCAATGCACTCAGCCCCAGCATTTT
many	TRBV7-2	TRBJ2-5	TRBD1	CASSLDRGTGETQYF	TGTGCCAGCAGCTTAGACAGGGGGACCGGAGAGACCCAGTACTTC
few	TRBV27	TRBJ1-1	.	CASSAHGGTEAFF	TGTGCCAGCAGCGCCCACGGGGGGACTGAAGCTTTCTTT
many	TRBV11-3	TRBJ2-5	.	CASSLGEPGETQYF	TGTGCCAGCAGCTTAGGAGAGCCCGGGGAGACCCAGTACTTC
.	TRBV19	TRBJ2-1	TRBD1	CASSTGGGEQFF	TGTGCCAGTAGTACAGGGGGCGGTGAGCAGTTCTTC
many	TRBV30	TRBJ1-2	.	CAWRPRGRGGYTF	TGTGCCTGGAGACCCAGGGGCAGGGGTGGCTACACCTTC
.	TRBV5-4	TRBJ1-6	.	CAISPDYNSPLHF	TGTGCCATCAGCCCCGACTATAATTCACCCCTCCACTTT
many	TRBV5-1	TRBJ2-3	.	CASSLDVSTDTQYF	TGCGCCAGCAGCTTGGATGTCAGCACAGATACGCAGTATTTT
few	TRBV27	TRBJ2-3	TRBD2	CASSLSGGLAGQITDTQYF	TGTGCCAGCAGTTTATCCGGGGGACTAGCGGGGCAAATCACAGATACGCAGTATTTT
.	TRBV27	TRBJ1-1	.	CASSSPHEKGTEAFF	TGTGCCAGCAGTTCTCCACATGAAAAAGGCACTGAAGCTTTCTTT
.	TRBV3-1	TRBJ1-1	.	CASSQAGREAFF	TGTGCCAGCAGCCAAGCCGGGAGAGAAGCTTTCTTT
many	TRBV7-3	TRBJ2-3	.	CASSLGDDTDTQYF	TGTGCCAGCAGCTTAGGGGACGACACAGATACGCAGTATTTT
few	TRBV5-5	TRBJ2-2	TRBD2	CASSTGLAGNTGELFF	TGTGCCAGCAGCACCGGACTAGCGGGGAACACCGGGGAGCTGTTTTTT
many	TRBV4-2	TRBJ2-4	.	CASSPTAGTNIQYF	TGTGCCAGCAGCCCCACCGCCGGAACAAACATTCAGTACTTC
many	TRBV19	TRBJ1-1	TRBD1	CATIWTGRFTEAFF	TGTGCCACAATATGGACAGGGAGATTCACTGAAGCTTTCTTT
many	TRBV20-1	TRBJ2-4	.	CSAAGQGGDIQYF	TGCAGTGCTGCTGGGCAGGGGGGGGACATTCAGTACTTC
few	TRBV12-3/TRBV12-4	TRBJ1-1	.	CASTSDRGRGAFF	TGTGCCAGCACCTCGGACCGAGGCCGAGGAGCTTTCTTT